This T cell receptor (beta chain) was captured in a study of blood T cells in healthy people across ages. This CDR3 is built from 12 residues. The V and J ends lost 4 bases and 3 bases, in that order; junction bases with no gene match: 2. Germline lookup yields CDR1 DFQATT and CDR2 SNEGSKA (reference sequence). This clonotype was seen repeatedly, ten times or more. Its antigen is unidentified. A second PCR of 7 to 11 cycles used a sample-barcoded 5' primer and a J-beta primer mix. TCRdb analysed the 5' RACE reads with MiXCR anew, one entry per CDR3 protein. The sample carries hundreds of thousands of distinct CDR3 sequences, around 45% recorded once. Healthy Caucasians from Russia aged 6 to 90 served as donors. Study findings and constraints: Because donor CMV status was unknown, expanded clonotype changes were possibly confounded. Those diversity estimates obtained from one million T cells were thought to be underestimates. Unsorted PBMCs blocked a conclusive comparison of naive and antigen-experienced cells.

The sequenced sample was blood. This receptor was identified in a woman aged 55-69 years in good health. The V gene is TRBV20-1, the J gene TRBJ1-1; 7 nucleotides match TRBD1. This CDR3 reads CSAKQGYTEAFF. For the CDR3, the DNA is TGCAGTGCTAAACAGGGGTACACTGAAGCTTTCTTT.